These 16 T cell receptor beta chains share one sample of origin, sequenced in a study of shared clonotypes between healthy human individuals. Sequencing used immunoSEQ multiplex PCR; TCRdb keeps in-frame clones, though not all of them. The sample has about 1.5 million clones; 98% are singletons. Sequencing was done on a sample of naive CD4+ T cells sorted from blood. The subset is: CD45RA+ positively selected. These TCRs come from a man younger than 40 in good health.

The genes are TRBV5-1 and TRBJ2-7, with D uncertain. The CDR3 totals 16 residues. V lost 0 bases, J lost 0 bases, and 13 bases lay in between. Germline CDR1 and CDR2: SGHRS and YFSETQ. The chain's CDR3 is CASSLEFSVSSYEQYF. As DNA, the CDR3 is TGCGCCAGCAGCTTGGAATTTTCAGTGAGCTCCTACGAGCAGTACTTC. The full variable domain, completed using reference TRBV5-1 and TRBJ2-7, is KAGVTQTPRYLIKTRGQQVTLSCSPISGHRSVSWYQQTPGQGLQFLFEYFSETQRNKGNFPGRFSGRQFSNSRSEMNVSTLELGDSALYLCASSLEFSVSSYEQYFGPGTRLTVT.

The gene calls are TRBV18 and TRBJ2-3; unclear D gene. CDR1 KGHSH and CDR2 LQKENI come from the germline V gene. The CDR3 contains 13 residues. V lost 3 bases and J lost 4, with 8 bases in between. CDR3 nucleotide sequence: TGTGCCAGCTCACCCGAGGTAGCAGATACGCAGTATTTT. It is translated as CASSPEVADTQYF.

The rearrangement links TRBV11-2 to TRBJ1-4; D gene uncertain. V gave up 0 bases and J gave up 2 bases, with 13 bases separating them. Germline lookup yields CDR1 SGHAT and CDR2 FQNNGV. The CDR3 loop spans 17 amino acids. The CDR3 loop is CASSLDGNPVTNEKLFF. The CDR3, as DNA: TGTGCCAGCAGCTTAGACGGGAATCCGGTCACTAATGAAAAACTGTTTTTT.

This chain uses TRBV7-2 with TRBJ2-7; D possibly corresponds to TRBD1 (5 bases). Germline lookup yields CDR1 SGHTA and CDR2 FQGNSA. Trimming took off 0 bases at V and 4 bases at J, with 13 bases between the two ends. The CDR3 sequence is 15 residues long. The DNA for the CDR3 is TGTGCCAGCAGCTTAGCCCAGGGTTATGGGTACGAGCAGTACTTC. Encoded protein: CASSLAQGYGYEQYF.

This clone came up once. The rearrangement joins TRBV7-2 to TRBJ2-1, with D perhaps matching TRBD1 (6 bases). Trimming pared 5 bases from V and 4 bases from J, leaving 27 bases between. The CDR3 is 19 residues long. Germline V lookup: CDR1 SGHTA, CDR2 FQGNSA. The CDR3 sequence is CASSLERGRLRGNYNEQFF. The CDR3 DNA follows: TGTGCCAGCAGCCTCGAACGGGGACGGTTAAGGGGGAATTACAATGAGCAGTTCTTC.

V and J are TRBV28 and TRBJ1-1; D remains ambiguous. This CDR3 has 10 residues. Deletions cut 6 bases from V and 10 bases from J, with 9 bases between. Germline V lookup: CDR1 MDHEN, CDR2 SYDVKM. This CDR3 is CASRRHGAFF. As DNA, the CDR3 is TGTGCCAGCAGGAGACATGGAGCTTTCTTT.

A word on this clone: Other DNA sequences in this sample translate to the same CDR3. This chain connects TRBV14 to TRBJ2-6, with D hard to call. This CDR3 region has 13 residues. Trimming took 6 bases from V and 0 from J, leaving 3 bases between them. Germline V gives CDR1 SGHDN, CDR2 FVKESK. CDR3 coding DNA: TGTGCCAGCAGGAACTCTGGGGCCAACGTCCTGACTTTC. Its translation is CASRNSGANVLTF.

The J gene is TRBJ1-1, the V gene TRBV14; D might be TRBD1 (5 bases). CDR1 is SGHDN and CDR2 is FVKESK in the germline V gene. Trimming left V 4 bases short and J 0 bases short, with 18 bases between. The CDR3 covers 17 residues. CDR3 nucleotides: TGTGCCAGCAGCCCCGGGGGGGGGTCAATACTGAACACTGAAGCTTTCTTT. Protein: CASSPGGGSILNTEAFF.

This chain connects TRBV6-1 to TRBJ1-4; D unclear. The ends were cut back, 1 base at V and 7 bases at J, with 10 bases in the middle. Germline assignment: CDR1 MNHNS and CDR2 SASEGT. The CDR3 totals 14 residues. CDR3 residues: CASSEVRRSEKLFF. The CDR3 DNA sequence: TGTGCCAGCAGTGAAGTGAGACGAAGTGAAAAACTGTTTTTT.

This CDR3 is CASTLSPDRYYEQYF. CDR3 in DNA: TGCGCCAGCACCCTTTCCCCGGACAGATACTACGAGCAGTACTTC. The V call is TRBV23-1, the J call TRBJ2-7; D is perhaps TRBD1 (6 bases). TRBV23-1 is sorted into the ORF group, with uncertain function. CDR3 length: 15 amino acids. Deletions cut 7 bases from V and 3 bases from J, with 19 bases between.

The genes are TRBV28 and TRBJ1-4; no definite D call. Trimming removed 7 bases at V and 7 bases at J, with 16 bases between. There are 14 residues in the CDR3. Germline V gene sequence: CDR1 MDHEN, CDR2 SYDVKM. CDR3 amino acids: CASTRTLGTEKLFF. CDR3 nucleotide sequence: TGTGCCAGCACCCGGACGTTGGGCACTGAAAAACTGTTTTTT.

The chain employs TRBV14 and TRBJ2-1, with D unclear. The CDR3 length is 13 residues. Germline values: CDR1 SGHDN, CDR2 FVKESK. V was trimmed by 0 bases and J by 6 bases, leaving 6 bases between them. The CDR3 DNA is TGTGCCAGCAGCCAAGAAGTTGCCAATGAGCAGTTCTTC. Translated, it gives CASSQEVANEQFF.

V is TRBV27 and J is TRBJ2-1; D ambiguous. The CDR3 consists of 12 residues. Germline loops: CDR1 MNHEY, CDR2 SMNVEV (reference sequence). Trimming pared 6 bases from V and 4 bases from J, leaving 7 bases between. The CDR3 region has the DNA TGTGCCAGCAGGAAATCTTACAATGAGCAGTTCTTC. This translates into CASRKSYNEQFF.

In its sample, this clone was seen once. The chain has TRBV9 and TRBJ2-3, with a tentative D call TRBD1 (6 bases). The CDR3 contains 18 residues. Trimming removed 0 bases at V and 6 bases at J, with 23 bases between. The germline V gene encodes CDR1 SGDLS and CDR2 YYNGEE. Here the CDR3 DNA reads TGTGCCAGCAGCGTAGATACGCGTAGGGGGAGAAGTCGGGATACGCAGTATTTT. Its protein product is CASSVDTRRGRSRDTQYF.

The V and J genes are TRBV27 and TRBJ2-5; D gene ambiguous. Germline assignment: CDR1 MNHEY and CDR2 SMNVEV (reference sequence). The V gene lost 6 bases and the J gene lost 8 bases, with 19 bases spanning the gap. There are 14 residues in the CDR3. In nucleotides, the CDR3 is TGTGCCAGCAGCCGATCTGGGAATCCCGGTACCCAGTACTTC. This translates into CASSRSGNPGTQYF.

The rearrangement links TRBV28 to TRBJ2-3, with D unresolved. Germline CDR1 reads MDHEN; CDR2 reads SYDVKM. Trimming removed 10 bases at V and 4 bases at J, with 12 bases between. The CDR3 length is 12 residues. The DNA of the CDR3 is TGTGCCACCCGACATGGCGCAGATACGCAGTATTTT. Protein sequence: CATRHGADTQYF.